This note documents a single T cell receptor beta chain sequence. The record originates from a study of blood T cell repertoires in COVID-19. Study-wide context: The origin of the acute and convalescent COVID-19 samples was the United States, Italy and Spain. PBMCs, B-cell-depleted T cells, or T cells provided the cDNA or gDNA that made up the material.

In the source study's methods: Reference gene primer amplification in the assay estimated nucleated cell counts. Using immunoSEQ multiplex PCR, the repertoire was profiled, and TCRdb retains in-frame clones only, with some absent. The DNA was the basis for D and trimming; V, J and clone size are from that table. Of some 42,000 clones listed, about 88% were seen once; the top ten hold approximately 2.4%. Germline V gives CDR1 SGHTA, CDR2 FQGTGA. The CDR3 covers 15 residues. V trimming: 6 bases; J trimming: 4 bases; junction bases outside the gene matches: 9. Sequenced sample: peripheral blood. The genes are TRBV7-3 and TRBJ2-5; 9 bases match TRBD1. The TCR was taken from a human donor in a cohort sampled during active COVID-19. CDR3 in DNA: TGTGCCAGCAGTTATACAGGGGGCGGGGCAGAGACCCAGTACTTC. Translated, it gives CASSYTGGGAETQYF.